This passage covers 6 T cell receptor beta chains from one sample sequenced in a study of cytotoxic CD8 clonotypes in ibrutinib-treated CLL. The table came from immunoSEQ multiplex PCR; TCRdb's copy has only in-frame clones and leaves some out. Among approximately 280,000 clones listed, around 77% were seen once. Source: PBMCs, taken at disease progression, from a patient treated with ibrutinib. The receptors derive from a human donor with chronic lymphocytic leukemia.

The chain employs TRBV27 and TRBJ2-3, with D uncertain. This CDR3 is built from 16 residues. The germline CDR1 and CDR2 sequences are MNHEY and SMNVEV (reference sequence). The germline V and J ends were trimmed by 0 bases and 1 base, with 11 bases remaining between them. CDR3 nucleotide sequence: TGTGCCAGCAGTTTATCGGTGGCAGCTGGCACAGATACGCAGTATTTT. It codes for CASSLSVAAGTDTQYF.

The V gene is TRBV28, the J gene TRBJ1-2; weak D call: TRBD1 (6 bases). Germline CDR1 reads MDHEN; CDR2 reads SYDVKM. CDR3 length: 14 residues. Deletions cut 8 bases from V and 5 bases from J, with 18 bases between. This CDR3 reads CASSSGGPFYGYTF. CDR3 coding DNA: TGTGCCAGCTCTTCCGGGGGGCCTTTTTATGGCTACACCTTC.

The rearrangement joins TRBV7-3 to TRBJ2-6; D may be TRBD1 (6 bases). This CDR3 is 18 amino acids long. The germline CDR1 and CDR2 sequences are SGHTA and FQGTGA. V was cut by 5 bases and J by 0 bases, with 17 bases left in between. As DNA, the CDR3 is TGTGCCAGCAGCCCCCGGGACAAGTTGAGCTCTGGGGCCAACGTCCTGACTTTC. Translated: CASSPRDKLSSGANVLTF.

The rearrangement uses TRBV4-1 and TRBJ2-7; D is ambiguous. This CDR3 contains 16 residues. Trimming took 0 bases from V and 0 from J, leaving 12 bases between them. CDR1 MGHRA and CDR2 YSYEKL come from the germline V gene. The CDR3 DNA sequence: TGCGCCAGCAGCCAAGATCCCAGAGTCCCCTCCTACGAGCAGTACTTC. Its protein is CASSQDPRVPSYEQYF.

The CDR3 DNA follows: TGTGCCAGCAGCTTAGGGCGGCGACTAGCGAACAATGAGCAGTTCTTC. It encodes CASSLGRRLANNEQFF. The V call is TRBV7-3, the J call TRBJ2-1; 8 nucleotides agree with TRBD2. CDR1 is SGHTA and CDR2 is FQGTGA in the germline V gene. The CDR3 contains 16 residues. V shed 2 bases and J 5 bases; nucleotides not matched to a gene: 8.

The chain couples TRBV6-5 to TRBJ1-1; no clear D. V was pared by 9 bases and J by 8 bases, with 19 bases between. CDR1 and CDR2 (germline): MNHEY, SVGAGI. The CDR3 extends over 13 amino acids. The CDR3 DNA follows: TGTGCCAGTACTAAGAACGAGGTCGGGGAAGCTTTCTTT. This encodes CASTKNEVGEAFF.